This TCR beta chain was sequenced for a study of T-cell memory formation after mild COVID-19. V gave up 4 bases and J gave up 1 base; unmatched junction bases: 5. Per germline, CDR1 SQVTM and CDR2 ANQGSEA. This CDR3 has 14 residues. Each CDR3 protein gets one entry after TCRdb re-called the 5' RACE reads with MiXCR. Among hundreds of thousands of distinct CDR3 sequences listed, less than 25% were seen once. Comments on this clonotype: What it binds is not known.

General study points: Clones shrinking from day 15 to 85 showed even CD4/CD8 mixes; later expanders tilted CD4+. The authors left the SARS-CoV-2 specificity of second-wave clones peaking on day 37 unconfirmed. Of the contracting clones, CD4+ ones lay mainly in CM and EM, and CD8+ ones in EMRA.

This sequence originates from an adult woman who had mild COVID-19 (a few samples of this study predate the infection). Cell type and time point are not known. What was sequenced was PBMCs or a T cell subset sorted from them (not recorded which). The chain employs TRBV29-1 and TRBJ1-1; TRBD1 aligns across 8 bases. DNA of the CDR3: TGCAGCGTTGGCAGGGGACAGGAGAACACTGAAGCTTTCTTT. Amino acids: CSVGRGQENTEAFF.